This TCR beta chain comes out of a study of T cell changes during pregnancy in multiple sclerosis. Germline loops: CDR1 GTSNPN, CDR2 SVGIG (reference sequence). The ends lost 0 bases at V and 4 bases at J; junction bases unmatched: 11. This CDR3 has 17 residues. Only in-frame clones appear in the TCRdb table, and some are missing; sequencing was by immunoSEQ multiplex PCR. In the table there are some 41,000 clones, around 89% of which are singletons. J is TRBJ2-7 and V is TRBV30; 11 positions agree with TRBD1. The TCR comes from a female donor with multiple sclerosis, enrolled in a pregnancy study. The source material was CD4+ T cells from peripheral blood mononuclear cells, sampled in the first trimester of pregnancy. The CDR3: CAWSVVWDRGSEYEQYF. The CDR3 DNA follows: TGTGCCTGGAGTGTTGTGTGGGACAGGGGGTCTGAGTACGAGCAGTACTTC.